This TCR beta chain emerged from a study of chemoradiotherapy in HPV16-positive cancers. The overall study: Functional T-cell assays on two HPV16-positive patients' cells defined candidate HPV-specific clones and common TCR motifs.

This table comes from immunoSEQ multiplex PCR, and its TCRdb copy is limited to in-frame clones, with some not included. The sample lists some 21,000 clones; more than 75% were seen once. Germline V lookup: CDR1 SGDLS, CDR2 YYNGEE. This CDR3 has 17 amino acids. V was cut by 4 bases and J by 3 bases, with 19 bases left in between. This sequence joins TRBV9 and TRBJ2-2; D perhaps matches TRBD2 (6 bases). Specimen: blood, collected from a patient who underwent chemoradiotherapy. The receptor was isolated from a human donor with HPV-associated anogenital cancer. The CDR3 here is CASSLSRDSPYTGELFF. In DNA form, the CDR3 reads TGTGCCAGCAGCTTAAGCCGGGACTCCCCATACACCGGGGAGCTGTTTTTT.